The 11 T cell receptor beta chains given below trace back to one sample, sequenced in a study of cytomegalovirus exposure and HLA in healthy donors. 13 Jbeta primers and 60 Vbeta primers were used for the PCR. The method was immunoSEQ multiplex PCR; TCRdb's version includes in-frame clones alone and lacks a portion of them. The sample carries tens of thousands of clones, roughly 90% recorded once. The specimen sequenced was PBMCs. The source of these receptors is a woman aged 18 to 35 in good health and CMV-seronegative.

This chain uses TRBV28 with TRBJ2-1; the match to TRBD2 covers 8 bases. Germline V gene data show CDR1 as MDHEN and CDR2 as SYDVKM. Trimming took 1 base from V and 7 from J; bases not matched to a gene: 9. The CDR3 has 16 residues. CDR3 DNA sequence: TGTGCCAGCAGTTTATATCCAAGGGGCGGGGGGAATGAGCAGTTCTTC. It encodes CASSLYPRGGGNEQFF.

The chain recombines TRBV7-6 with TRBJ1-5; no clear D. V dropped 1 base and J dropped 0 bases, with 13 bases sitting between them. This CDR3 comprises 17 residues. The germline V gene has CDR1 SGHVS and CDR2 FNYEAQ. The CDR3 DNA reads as TGTGCCAGCAGCTTAGGCTTAGGCGGCCATAGCAATCAGCCCCAGCATTTT. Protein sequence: CASSLGLGGHSNQPQHF.

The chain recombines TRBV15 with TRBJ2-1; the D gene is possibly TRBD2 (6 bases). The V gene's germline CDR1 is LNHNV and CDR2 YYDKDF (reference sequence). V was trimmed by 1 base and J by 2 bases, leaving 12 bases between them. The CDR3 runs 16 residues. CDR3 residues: CATSRVGGRTYNEQFF. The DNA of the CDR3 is TGTGCCACCAGCAGAGTCGGGGGACGGACCTACAATGAGCAGTTCTTC.

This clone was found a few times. The CDR3 DNA is TGTGCCAGCCGGACAGGGGGCGTCTACGAGCAGTACTTC. As protein: CASRTGGVYEQYF. The rearrangement joins TRBV28 to TRBJ2-7; TRBD1 aligns across 11 bases. Germline V CDR1 and CDR2: MDHEN, SYDVKM. This CDR3 has 13 amino acids. After removal of 8 bases from V and 3 bases from J, the junction contained 3 bases not matched to a gene.

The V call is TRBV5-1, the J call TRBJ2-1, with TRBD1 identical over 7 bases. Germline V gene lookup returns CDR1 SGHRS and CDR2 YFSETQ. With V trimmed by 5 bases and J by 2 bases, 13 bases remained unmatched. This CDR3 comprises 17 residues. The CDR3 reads CASSSDREEFAYNEQFF. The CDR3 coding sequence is TGCGCCAGCAGTTCTGACAGGGAAGAGTTCGCCTACAATGAGCAGTTCTTC. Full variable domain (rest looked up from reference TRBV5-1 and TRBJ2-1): KAGVTQTPRYLIKTRGQQVTLSCSPISGHRSVSWYQQTPGQGLQFLFEYFSETQRNKGNFPGRFSGRQFSNSRSEMNVSTLELGDSALYLCASSSDREEFAYNEQFFGPGTRLTVL.

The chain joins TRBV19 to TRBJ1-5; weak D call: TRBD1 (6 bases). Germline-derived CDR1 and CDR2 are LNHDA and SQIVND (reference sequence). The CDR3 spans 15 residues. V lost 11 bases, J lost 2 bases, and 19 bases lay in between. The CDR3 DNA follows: TGTGCCTGTGGTTGGAGCGGGGGCGGCAATCAGCCCCAGCATTTT. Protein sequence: CACGWSGGGNQPQHF.

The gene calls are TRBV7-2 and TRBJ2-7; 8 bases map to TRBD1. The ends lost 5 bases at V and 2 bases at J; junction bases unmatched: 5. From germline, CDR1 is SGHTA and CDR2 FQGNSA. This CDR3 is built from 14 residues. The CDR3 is CASSPTTGAYEQYF. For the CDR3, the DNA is TGTGCCAGCAGCCCGACGACAGGGGCCTACGAGCAGTACTTC.

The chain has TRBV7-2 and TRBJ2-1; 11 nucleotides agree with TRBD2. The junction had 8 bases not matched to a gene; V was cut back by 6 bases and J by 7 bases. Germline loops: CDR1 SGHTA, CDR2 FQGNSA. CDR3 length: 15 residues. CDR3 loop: CASSYFTSGSNEQFF. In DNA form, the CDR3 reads TGTGCCAGCAGTTATTTTACTAGCGGGAGTAATGAGCAGTTCTTC.

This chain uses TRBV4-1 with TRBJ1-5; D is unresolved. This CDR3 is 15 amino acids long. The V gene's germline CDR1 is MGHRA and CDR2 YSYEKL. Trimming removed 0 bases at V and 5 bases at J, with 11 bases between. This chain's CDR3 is CASSQEPGWDQPQHF. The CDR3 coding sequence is TGCGCCAGCAGCCAAGAACCCGGGTGGGATCAGCCCCAGCATTTT.

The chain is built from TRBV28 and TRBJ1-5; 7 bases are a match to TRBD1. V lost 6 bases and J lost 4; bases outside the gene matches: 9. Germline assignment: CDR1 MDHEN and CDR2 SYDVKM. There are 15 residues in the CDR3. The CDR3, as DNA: TGTGCCAGCAGACCCGGGACAGCTAAGAATCAGCCCCAGCATTTT. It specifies CASRPGTAKNQPQHF.

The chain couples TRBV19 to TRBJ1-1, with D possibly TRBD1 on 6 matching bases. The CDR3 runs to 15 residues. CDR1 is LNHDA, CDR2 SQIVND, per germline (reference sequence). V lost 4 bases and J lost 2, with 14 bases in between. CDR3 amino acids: CASSKIGQTNTEAFF. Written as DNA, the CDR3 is TGTGCCAGTAGTAAAATTGGACAGACCAACACTGAAGCTTTCTTT.